This TCR beta chain was identified during a study of blood T cell repertoires in COVID-19 (dated by TCRdb to the early 2020s). As for the study more broadly: Samples from collaborators originated in the United States, Italy and Spain and spanned both the acute and convalescent phases of COVID-19. Where available, HLA class I and class II types were obtained from metadata supplied by the sample provider rather than from assay-based typing. The dataset comprised deeply sampled blood TCRbeta repertoires from subjects exposed to, actively infected with, or recovered from COVID-19. A freely available public database, intended as a resource for researchers studying the immune response to SARS-CoV-2, is where the repertoires were released. Samples were obtained from the ongoing ImmuneRACE study (first 160 participants) and from 1,200 or so subjects provided by 6 global collaborators. The prospective study material was composed of cDNA or gDNA derived from T cells, B-cell-depleted T cells, or PBMCs. Nearly every sample came with metadata listing a de-identified subject ID, COVID-19 status, age in years and sex. On the study overall, not on this receptor specifically: The amount of clinical and demographic metadata varied by source and participant and was provided uncurated.

The CDR3 covers 15 residues, taking in both the cysteine and the phenylalanine. Kept here is only the CDR3 DNA, which spans 45 bases and is read in frame from base 1. CDR1 and CDR2, per the germline V gene, are SGHRS and YFSETQ. The junction shows trimming of 4 bases on V and 3 bases on J, and the gene matches do not reach 9 bases of it. Whole blood was collected in K2EDTA tubes by collaborating institutions according to the institutions' own protocols. Collaborator samples were shipped for TCRbeta analysis as frozen whole blood, isolated PBMCs, or DNA extracted from either sample type. TCRbeta CDR3 regions were amplified from genomic DNA by means of the immunoSEQ Assay, a bias-controlled multiplex PCR. The source study handled its data this way. The number of nucleated cells in each sample was estimated by amplification of reference gene primers within the assay. To quantify the absolute abundance of each unique TCRbeta CDR3 rearrangement, sequence reads were collapsed and filtered. Productive Simpson clonality was computed per sample as the square root of Simpson's diversity index over productive rearrangements. Sourced from immuneACCESS, this table was stored by TCRdb with only in-frame sequences that have V and J called. A share of the clones is absent; for the studies checked, an unresolved V gene accounts for under half, and the remainder has no known explanation. V, J and clone size are taken as reported in that table, and D and trimming were inferred from the DNA itself. For this sample the table gives about 210,000 clones, of which around 83% were detected only once. The ten largest clones take up around 4.9% of the sample.

Of note for this clone: Its antigen is still unknown. The record has no base qualities; no much larger clone is one base away.

Sequenced: peripheral blood. This sequence was found in a woman older than 75 with acute or convalescent COVID-19. The sequence is built from TRBV5-1 and TRBJ1-1; 7 junctional bases match TRBD1. CDR3 sequence: CASSRGQSEYTEAFF. The DNA reads TGCGCCAGCAGCCGGGGACAGTCGGAGTACACTGAAGCTTTCTTT. Where the CDR3 stops, the reference TRBV5-1 and TRBJ1-1 genes take over; the full variable domain is KAGVTQTPRYLIKTRGQQVTLSCSPISGHRSVSWYQQTPGQGLQFLFEYFSETQRNKGNFPGRFSGRQFSNSRSEMNVSTLELGDSALYLCASSRGQSEYTEAFFGQGTRLTVV.